The following is a T cell receptor (beta chain) sequence with its context. It was CD45RO-negative cells, positively selected for CCR7, that made up naive CD8 cells, with terminally differentiated effector memory CD45RA+ cells excluded. Repertoires were generated with immunoSEQ multiplex PCR, while TCRdb's copy carries only in-frame clones and drops some. In the table there are roughly 2,000,000 clones, over 85% of which are singletons. These data originate in a study of shared clonotypes between healthy human individuals. V shed 5 bases and J 8 bases; nucleotides not matched to a gene: 6. Per germline, CDR1 SEHNR and CDR2 FQNEAQ (reference sequence). The CDR3 is 13 residues long.

The TCR was taken from a man between 18 and 35 years old in good health. Some clones in this sample may be carry-over from other donors' samples. Sequencing was performed on naive CD8+ T cells from PBMCs. This chain connects TRBV7-9 to TRBJ1-1, with 9 bases that match TRBD1. CDR3 DNA: TGTGCCAGCAGCAAGGACAGGGGAGAGGAAGCTTTCTTT. This codes for CASSKDRGEEAFF.